The 30 T cell receptor beta chains given below trace back to one sample, sequenced in a study of a mutant IDH1 vaccine in newly diagnosed glioma. Sample time point: baseline, week 1 (first vaccination visit). Treatment reported: pre-vaccination baseline after standard-of-care therapy. Clones were sequenced by immunoSEQ multiplex PCR, and TCRdb holds only the in-frame ones, with some missing. The sample has over 14,000 clones; more than 80% are singletons. The sequencing used PBMCs, collected from a glioma patient treated with radiotherapy, temozolomide or both. These receptors originate from a woman aged 40 to 55 with glioma. Some clones in this sample may be carry-over from other donors' samples.

The V gene is TRBV28, the J gene TRBJ2-5; no clear D. Per germline, CDR1 MDHEN and CDR2 SYDVKM. The CDR3 has 15 amino acids. V was clipped by 5 bases and J by 2 bases, with 15 bases between them. The CDR3 reads CASSLSQPTQETQYF. The CDR3 region has the DNA TGTGCCAGCAGTCTTTCCCAACCCACTCAAGAGACCCAGTACTTC. Full variable domain (rest looked up from reference TRBV28 and TRBJ2-5): DVKVTQSSRYLVKRTGEKVFLECVQDMDHENMFWYRQDPGLGLRLIYFSYDVKMKEKGDIPEGYSVSREKKERFSLILESASTNQTSMYLCASSLSQPTQETQYFGPGTRLLVL.

The CDR3 coding sequence is TGTGCCAGCAGCCCAGGACTAGTCAAGACAGATACGCAGTATTTT. Translation gives CASSPGLVKTDTQYF. The chain combines TRBV6-5 with TRBJ2-3, with 7 nucleotides matching TRBD2. The CDR3 has 15 amino acids. V lost 6 bases and J lost 3; bases outside the gene matches: 9. Per the germline V gene, CDR1 is MNHEY and CDR2 is SVGAGI.

This clone was detected only once. The chain carries TRBV11-3 and TRBJ2-1; D is perhaps TRBD2 (6 bases). Looked up from germline, CDR1 is SGHNT and CDR2 is YENEEA. The CDR3 contains 15 residues. V was shortened by 5 bases and J by 7 bases, with 18 bases between the two germline ends. CDR3 in DNA: TGTGCCAGCAGCGTCGGGGACTCTTCAAATAATGAGCAGTTCTTC. Translating it yields CASSVGDSSNNEQFF.

The chain joins TRBV27 to TRBJ1-5, with TRBD1 matching over 8 bases. This CDR3 is 13 amino acids long. The junction had 7 bases not matched to a gene; V was cut back by 10 bases and J by 5 bases. The germline CDR1 and CDR2 sequences are MNHEY and SMNVEV (reference sequence). CDR3: CATRGQGHQPQHF. The CDR3 bases are TGTGCCACCAGGGGGCAGGGCCATCAGCCCCAGCATTTT.

The chain links TRBV5-1 to TRBJ1-4, with 11 bases lining up with TRBD1. V shed 7 bases, J shed 7 bases, and the junction held 6 bases outside the gene matches. The CDR3 runs to 14 residues. Germline V gives CDR1 SGHRS, CDR2 YFSETQ. The CDR3 nucleotides are TGCGCCAGCGGCCCGGGACAGGGGGGTGAAAAACTGTTTTTT. Protein sequence: CASGPGQGGEKLFF.

This chain links TRBV19 with TRBJ2-2, with 15 bases fitting TRBD2. V trimming: 5 bases; J trimming: 5 bases; junction bases outside the gene matches: 15. The CDR3 totals 20 residues. Germline CDR1 reads LNHDA; CDR2 reads SQIVND (reference sequence). Written as DNA, the CDR3 is TGTGCCAGTAGTTCCCGCCCTCCGGGACTAGCGGGAGGAGGGACCGGGGAGCTGTTTTTT. Its protein is CASSSRPPGLAGGGTGELFF.

The genes are TRBV5-4 and TRBJ2-6, with TRBD1 as a possible D gene (6 bases). V lost 2 bases, J lost 0 bases, and 9 bases lay in between. The CDR3 covers 16 residues. CDR1 SGHNT and CDR2 YYREEE come from the germline V gene (reference sequence). The CDR3, as DNA: TGTGCCAGCAGCTTCAAGGGGGTCTCTGGGGCCAACGTCCTGACTTTC. Protein: CASSFKGVSGANVLTF.

The chain recombines TRBV21-1 with TRBJ2-5; the tabulated D call, TRBD2, remains unverified against the DNA. TRBV21-1 is a pseudogene locus. The CDR3 length is 16 residues. CDR3 in DNA: TGTGCCAGCAGCGCTTGGACTAGCGGGACAGGGGAGACCCAGTACTTC. It yields the protein CASSAWTSGTGETQYF.

The chain has TRBV9 and TRBJ1-4; D gene uncertain. Between the trimmed V and J ends, which lost 0 bases and 8 bases, there was a span of 11 bases. The germline V gene has CDR1 SGDLS and CDR2 YYNGEE. This CDR3 is 14 amino acids long. CDR3 coding DNA: TGTGCCAGCAGCGTAGGGGCAAAAGGGGAAAAACTGTTTTTT. As protein: CASSVGAKGEKLFF.

V gene TRBV6-1 combines with J gene TRBJ2-7; maybe TRBD2 (5 bases). CDR3 length: 13 amino acids. V was trimmed by 5 bases and J by 2 bases, leaving 10 bases between them. CDR1 and CDR2 from the germline V gene are MNHNS and SASEGT. The CDR3, as DNA: TGTGCCAGCAGTCACCGGGGTCCCTACGAGCAGTACTTC. Translation gives CASSHRGPYEQYF.

This clone is a singleton in its sample. V is TRBV2 and J is TRBJ2-7; D not resolved. Trimming cost V 7 bases and J 3 bases, with 10 bases left between them. The CDR3 has 12 amino acids. In germline, CDR1 is SNHLY, CDR2 FYNNEI. This CDR3 is CASNPVDYEQYF. CDR3 in DNA: TGTGCCAGCAACCCCGTGGACTACGAGCAGTACTTC.

The chain joins TRBV30 to TRBJ2-1; tentatively, D is TRBD1 or TRBD2 (5 bases each). The germline CDR1 and CDR2 sequences are GTSNPN and SVGIG (reference sequence). The CDR3 covers 14 residues. The V and J ends lost 5 bases and 0 bases respectively, with 11 bases between them. The chain's CDR3 is CAWGLGVSYNEQFF. CDR3 in DNA: TGTGCCTGGGGTTTGGGGGTCTCCTACAATGAGCAGTTCTTC. Complete variable domain (other parts from reference TRBV30 and TRBJ2-1): SQTIHQWPATLVQPVGSPLSLECTVEGTSNPNLYWYRQAAGRGLQLLFYSVGIGQISSEVPQNLSASRPQDRQFILSSKKLLLSDSGFYLCAWGLGVSYNEQFFGPGTRLTVL.

This chain connects TRBV7-3 to TRBJ2-2; 7 bases agree with TRBD2. The V gene end was trimmed by 5 bases and the J gene end by 6 bases; junction bases not matched to a gene: 6. The CDR3 consists of 14 residues. Germline loops: CDR1 SGHTA, CDR2 FQGTGA. The CDR3 protein is CASSRSGVSGELFF. CDR3 in DNA: TGTGCCAGCAGCCGGAGCGGGGTTTCCGGGGAGCTGTTTTTT.

The CDR3 nucleotides are TGTGCCAGCAGCGTGCTAGCGGGACGTGAGCAGTTCTTC. It is translated as CASSVLAGREQFF. J is TRBJ2-1 and V is TRBV9; TRBD2 agrees at 9 bases. Unmatched junction bases numbered 3, after V lost 2 bases and J lost 9 bases. The CDR3 has 13 amino acids. The V gene's germline CDR1 is SGDLS and CDR2 YYNGEE.

V usage is TRBV6-1 and J usage is TRBJ2-6, with D possibly matching TRBD1 (6 bases). V lost 4 bases to trimming and J lost 1 base, with 11 bases between them. The CDR3 runs 16 residues. The germline CDR1 and CDR2 sequences are MNHNS and SASEGT. CDR3 coding DNA: TGTGCCAGCAGTGTCAGCAGGGGTTCTGGGGCCAACGTCCTGACTTTC. Protein product: CASSVSRGSGANVLTF.

This chain joins TRBV2 and TRBJ2-6; 8 nucleotides align to TRBD1. V gave up 8 bases and J gave up 6 bases; unmatched junction bases: 6. This CDR3 is 14 amino acids long. Germline CDR1 SNHLY, CDR2 FYNNEI. This chain's CDR3 is CASGQGALANVLTF. Here the CDR3 DNA reads TGTGCCAGCGGGCAGGGGGCATTGGCCAACGTCCTGACTTTC.

This chain connects TRBV11-2 to TRBJ2-1, with a tentative D call TRBD1 (5 bases). CDR1 is SGHAT and CDR2 is FQNNGV in the germline V gene. Trimming pared 4 bases from V and 6 bases from J, leaving 7 bases between. The CDR3 length is 12 residues. The CDR3 is CASSSRANEQFF. The CDR3 nucleotides read TGTGCCAGCAGCTCCAGGGCCAATGAGCAGTTCTTC.

The chain uses TRBV2 and TRBJ2-1, with a tentative D call TRBD2 (5 bases). CDR3 length equals 13 residues. From germline, CDR1 is SNHLY and CDR2 FYNNEI. With 7 bases removed from V and 5 bases from J, the gap between germline ends came to 12 bases. The CDR3 region has the DNA TGTGCCAGCACGTGGGAGTCAAACAATGAGCAGTTCTTC. Protein: CASTWESNNEQFF.

The V and J genes are TRBV19 and TRBJ2-5; 9 positions match TRBD2. The length of the CDR3 is 15 residues. J was trimmed by 4 bases and V by 5 bases; bases with no gene match: 8. Germline V gene sequence: CDR1 LNHDA, CDR2 SQIVND (reference sequence). The CDR3 reads CASSDLAGLGETQYF. The CDR3, as DNA: TGTGCCAGTAGTGATCTAGCGGGGCTAGGAGAGACCCAGTACTTC.

V gene TRBV5-1 combines with J gene TRBJ2-7; D is perhaps TRBD1 or TRBD2 (5 bases each). V was shortened by 4 bases and J by 2 bases, with 19 bases between the two germline ends. CDR1 is SGHRS and CDR2 is YFSETQ in the germline V gene. This CDR3 region has 16 residues. CDR3 bases: TGCGCCAGCAGCACGCAGGGCGGGTTGGCCACCTACGAGCAGTACTTC. Translating it yields CASSTQGGLATYEQYF. The whole variable domain, remainder taken from reference TRBV5-1 and TRBJ2-7, is KAGVTQTPRYLIKTRGQQVTLSCSPISGHRSVSWYQQTPGQGLQFLFEYFSETQRNKGNFPGRFSGRQFSNSRSEMNVSTLELGDSALYLCASSTQGGLATYEQYFGPGTRLTVT.

CDR3 nucleotides: TGCGCCAGCAGACCGGGACAGGGGGTCGCTAACTATGGCTACACCTTC. Protein product: CASRPGQGVANYGYTF. V usage is TRBV10-2 and J usage is TRBJ1-2; 11 bases are shared with TRBD1. CDR3 size: 16 residues. In germline, CDR1 is WSHSY, CDR2 SAAADI. The V gene end was trimmed by 6 bases and the J gene end by 0 bases; junction bases not matched to a gene: 6.

The chain recombines TRBV18 with TRBJ1-1, with a tentative D call TRBD1 (6 bases). Germline CDR1 KGHSH, CDR2 LQKENI. The length of the CDR3 is 14 residues. V lost 4 bases and J lost 6, with 15 bases in between. The CDR3, as DNA: TGTGCCAGCTCACGAGAACAGGGTAAATCTGAAGCTTTCTTT. This encodes CASSREQGKSEAFF.

This chain links TRBV11-2 with TRBJ2-5; 9 bases line up with TRBD2. The CDR3 runs to 17 residues. CDR1 is SGHAT, CDR2 FQNNGV, per germline. V shed 6 bases and J 2 bases; nucleotides not matched to a gene: 13. The CDR3 protein is CASSSTPGLALQETQYF. The CDR3 DNA is TGTGCCAGCAGTTCAACTCCGGGACTAGCTCTTCAAGAGACCCAGTACTTC.

The rearrangement joins TRBV6-6 to TRBJ1-2, with unresolved D. The V end was cut by 4 bases, the J end by 1 base, with 13 bases between. Germline V gene sequence: CDR1 MNHNY, CDR2 SVGAGI (reference sequence). This CDR3 has 15 amino acids. In nucleotides, the CDR3 is TGTGCCAGCAGTTTGTTCCCAAAGCTTAACTATGGCTACACCTTC. The encoded protein is CASSLFPKLNYGYTF.

The chain recombines TRBV18 with TRBJ1-3; D unresolved. The V end lost 2 bases, the J end lost 3 bases, and 14 bases lay between the germline ends. Germline assignment: CDR1 KGHSH and CDR2 LQKENI. CDR3 length: 16 amino acids. The CDR3 spells CASSPFLEGNGNTIYF. The CDR3 DNA reads as TGTGCCAGCTCACCATTCCTCGAGGGAAATGGAAACACCATATATTTT.

The chain combines TRBV29-1 with TRBJ1-4, with D hard to call. With 3 bases removed from V and 4 bases from J, the gap between germline ends came to 3 bases. This CDR3 region has 11 residues. CDR1 is SQVTM and CDR2 is ANQGSEA in the germline V gene. The CDR3 DNA is TGCAGCGTTGACAGTAATGAAAAACTGTTTTTT. It translates to CSVDSNEKLFF. Together with reference TRBV29-1 and TRBJ1-4, the CDR3 gives the full variable domain: SAVISQKPSRDICQRGTSLTIQCQVDSQVTMMFWYRQQPGQSLTLIATANQGSEATYESGFVIDKFPISRPNLTFSTLTVSNMSPEDSSIYLCSVDSNEKLFFGSGTQLSVL.

This chain joins TRBV5-1 and TRBJ2-2; D not resolved. CDR1 and CDR2 (germline): SGHRS, YFSETQ. The CDR3 extends over 14 amino acids. V dropped 5 bases and J dropped 0 bases, with 8 bases sitting between them. Here the CDR3 reads CASRFTSNTGELFF. CDR3 DNA: TGCGCCAGCAGGTTCACCTCGAACACCGGGGAGCTGTTTTTT.

The gene calls are TRBV2 and TRBJ1-2; the D is unclear. Trimming left V 5 bases short and J 0 bases short, with 7 bases between. The CDR3 sequence is 13 residues long. Germline lookup yields CDR1 SNHLY and CDR2 FYNNEI. The CDR3 nucleotides are TGTGCCAGCAGTACAGAAGCTAACTATGGCTACACCTTC. Its translation: CASSTEANYGYTF.

This chain connects TRBV29-1 to TRBJ1-5; TRBD1 matches 9 bases. This CDR3 has 15 amino acids. J lost 5 bases, V lost 4 bases, and 9 bases had no gene match. The germline CDR1 and CDR2 sequences are SQVTM and ANQGSEA. The chain's CDR3 is CSVGEGGQGDQPQHF. CDR3 DNA: TGCAGCGTTGGAGAAGGGGGACAGGGCGATCAGCCCCAGCATTTT.

V and J are TRBV4-2 and TRBJ2-7; possibly TRBD1 for D (6 bases). V shed 1 base and J shed 2 bases, with 12 bases lying between them. The CDR3 has 15 amino acids. Germline V gene data show CDR1 as LGHNA and CDR2 as YNFKEQ. CDR3 loop: CASSQVKQGPYEQYF. CDR3 sequence (DNA): TGTGCCAGCAGCCAAGTTAAACAGGGCCCCTACGAGCAGTACTTC.